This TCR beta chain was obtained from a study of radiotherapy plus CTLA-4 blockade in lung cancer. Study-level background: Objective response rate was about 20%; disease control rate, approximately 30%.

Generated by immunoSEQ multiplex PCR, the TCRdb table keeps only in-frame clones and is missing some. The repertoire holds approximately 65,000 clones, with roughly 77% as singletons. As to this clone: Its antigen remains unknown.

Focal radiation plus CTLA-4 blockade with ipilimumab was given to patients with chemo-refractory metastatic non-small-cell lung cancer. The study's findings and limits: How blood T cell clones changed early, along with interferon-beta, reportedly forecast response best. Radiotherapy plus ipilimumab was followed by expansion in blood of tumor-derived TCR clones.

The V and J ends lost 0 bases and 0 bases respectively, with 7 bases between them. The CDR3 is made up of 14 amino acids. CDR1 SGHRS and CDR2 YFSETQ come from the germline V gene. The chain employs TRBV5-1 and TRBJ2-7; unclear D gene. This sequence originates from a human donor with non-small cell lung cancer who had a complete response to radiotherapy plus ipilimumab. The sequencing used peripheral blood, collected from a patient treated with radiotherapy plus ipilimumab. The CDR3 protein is CASSLGAHSYEQYV. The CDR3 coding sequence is TGCGCCAGCAGCTTGGGCGCCCACTCCTACGAGCAGTACGTC.